This TCR beta chain was retrieved from a study of T cells in women clearing cervical HPV infection. Turning to the study itself: Donors had HPV16-related CIN3 or worse; 2 had invasive cancer. Controls were women whose single incident HPV16 infection cleared within 12 months without precancer or cancer. Study-wide results and caveats: TRBV6-7 abundance was lower in cases than controls (around 0.11% versus 0.16%).

Average input was approximately 1.3 ug genomic DNA for immunoSEQ TCR beta CDR3 amplification. Sequencing used immunoSEQ multiplex PCR; TCRdb keeps in-frame clones, though not all of them. Across tens of thousands of clones, the top ten clones capture roughly 18% of the sample. On this clone: Its antigen is currently unknown. The CDR3 goes on 3 residues after the read ends, and that part is filled in from the germline J gene.

Germline CDR1 reads SNHLY; CDR2 reads FYNNEI. CDR3 length equals 16 residues. The trim removed 3 bases at V and 0 bases at J, leaving 4 bases unmatched. The TCR was taken from a woman between 18 and 70 years old with a cervical HPV16 infection that either progressed to CIN3+ or cleared (not recorded which). Sequenced sample: blood buffy coat. The V gene is TRBV2, the J gene TRBJ2-7; 11 bases fit TRBD2. The DNA read from the CDR3 is TGTGCCAGCAGTGAGGGGGGACTAGCGGCCTCCTACGAG. Translated, it gives CASSEGGLAASYE. The full CDR3 is CASSEGGLAASYEQYF.